This T cell receptor (beta chain) was profiled in a study of CD8 T cells in ankylosing spondylitis. This CDR3 has 15 residues. V shed 6 bases, J shed 4 bases, and the junction held 4 bases outside the gene matches. From germline, CDR1 is MNHEY and CDR2 SVGAGI. Study-level findings and limits: Disease-linked clones were found to be CD8+ and relatively rare in peripheral blood.

This clonotype was observed many times. The antigen remains unidentified. TCRdb analysed the 5' RACE reads with MiXCR anew, one entry per CDR3 protein. The sample consists of fewer than 200,000 distinct CDR3 sequences, roughly 20% of them appearing once. Sequences were obtained from blood, either unsorted or a sorted T cell fraction (not recorded which). The genes are TRBV6-5 and TRBJ2-3; TRBD2 agrees at 13 bases. The sequence was obtained from a male donor aged 5 to 30 with ankylosing spondylitis or in good health (not recorded which). CDR3 in amino acids: CASRPLAGGPDTQYF. Written as DNA, the CDR3 is TGTGCCAGCAGACCACTAGCGGGAGGGCCAGATACGCAGTATTTT.